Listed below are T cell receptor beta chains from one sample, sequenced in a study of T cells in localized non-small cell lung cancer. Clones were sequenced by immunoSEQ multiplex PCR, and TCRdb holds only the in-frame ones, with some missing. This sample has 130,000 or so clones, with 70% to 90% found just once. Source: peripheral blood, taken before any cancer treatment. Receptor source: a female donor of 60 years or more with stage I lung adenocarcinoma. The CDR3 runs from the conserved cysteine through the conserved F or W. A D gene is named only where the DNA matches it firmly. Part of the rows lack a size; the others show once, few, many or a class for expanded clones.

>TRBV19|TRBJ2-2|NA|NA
CASRGAGSGELFF
TGTGCCAGTAGGGGGGCCGGGTCCGGGGAGCTGTTTTTT
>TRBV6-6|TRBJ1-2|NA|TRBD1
CASSYSGQGYGYTF
TGTGCCAGCAGTTACTCTGGACAGGGGTATGGCTACACCTTC
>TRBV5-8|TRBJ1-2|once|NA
CASSLKGGYGYTF
TGTGCCAGCAGCTTAAAGGGCGGGTATGGCTACACCTTC
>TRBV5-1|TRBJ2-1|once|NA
CASRRDPNSNEQFF
TGCGCCAGCCGCCGGGACCCGAACTCCAATGAGCAGTTCTTC
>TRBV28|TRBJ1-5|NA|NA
CASSFRRGISNQPQHF
TGTGCCAGCAGTTTTAGGAGGGGAATTAGCAATCAGCCCCAGCATTTT
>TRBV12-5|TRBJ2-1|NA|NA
CASGLVVGPYNEQFF
TGTGCTAGTGGTTTGGTAGTGGGCCCCTACAATGAGCAGTTCTTC
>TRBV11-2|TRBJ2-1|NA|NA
CASSLGRINEQFF
TGTGCCAGCAGCTTAGGGCGGATCAATGAGCAGTTCTTC
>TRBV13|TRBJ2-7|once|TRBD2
CASSRYSGTSIYEQYF
TGTGCCAGCAGTCGGTACTCCGGGACTAGTATCTACGAGCAGTACTTC
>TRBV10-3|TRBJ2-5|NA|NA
CAISGRGGQETQYF
TGTGCCATTTCGGGGAGAGGGGGCCAAGAGACCCAGTACTTC
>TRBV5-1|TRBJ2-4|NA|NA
CASSLLPGAENIQYF
TGCGCCAGCAGCTTGTTACCGGGGGCGGAAAACATTCAGTACTTC
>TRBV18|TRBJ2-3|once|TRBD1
CASLTGFGTDTQYF
TGTGCCAGCCTGACAGGGTTCGGCACAGATACGCAGTATTTT
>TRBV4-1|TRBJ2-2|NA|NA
CASSQNPGTVAGELFF
TGCGCCAGCAGCCAAAACCCCGGGACGGTGGCCGGGGAGCTGTTTTTT
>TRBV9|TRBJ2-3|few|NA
CASSVGVGTDTQYF
TGTGCCAGCAGCGTAGGTGTAGGCACAGATACGCAGTATTTT
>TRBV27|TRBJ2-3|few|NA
CASSLARTDTQYF
TGTGCCAGCAGTTTAGCTAGGACAGATACGCAGTATTTT
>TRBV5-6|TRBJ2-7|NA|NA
CASSAGTFEQYF
TGTGCCAGCAGCGCAGGGACTTTCGAGCAGTACTTC
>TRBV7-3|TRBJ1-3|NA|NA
CASSLMGSGNTIYF
TGTGCCAGCAGCTTAATGGGCTCTGGAAACACCATATATTTT
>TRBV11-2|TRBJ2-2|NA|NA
CASSLDGGTGELFF
TGTGCCAGCAGCTTAGATGGGGGAACCGGGGAGCTGTTTTTT
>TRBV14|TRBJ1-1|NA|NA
CASSQVGNTEAFF
TGTGCCAGCAGCCAAGTAGGGAACACTGAAGCTTTCTTT
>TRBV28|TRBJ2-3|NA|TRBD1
CASSLLGQGPTQYF
TGTGCCAGCAGTTTATTGGGACAGGGGCCAACGCAGTATTTT
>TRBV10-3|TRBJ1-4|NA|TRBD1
CAIKQGVGEKLFF
TGTGCCATCAAGCAGGGGGTGGGTGAAAAACTGTTTTTT
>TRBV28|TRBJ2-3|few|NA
CASRAGLGDTQYF
TGTGCCAGCAGGGCGGGACTGGGAGATACGCAGTATTTT